This T cell receptor beta chain stems from a study of blood T cell repertoires in COVID-19. Study-level information: Samples representing acute and convalescent COVID-19 were sourced from the United States, Italy and Spain. PBMCs, B-cell-depleted T cells, or T cells were the source of the cDNA or gDNA that made up the material.

CDR3 size: 14 residues. Germline CDR1 and CDR2: LNHDA and SQIVND (reference sequence). Deletions cut 3 bases from V and 5 bases from J, with 10 bases between. Original analysis: The authors estimated nucleated cell counts from reference gene primer amplification. Sequenced by immunoSEQ multiplex PCR; TCRdb stores in-frame clones only, minus some. V and J calls and clone size are given by that table; D and trimming were obtained from the DNA. The table shows some 490,000 clones, with approximately 83% occurring only once. The sequenced material came from peripheral blood. The chain couples TRBV19 to TRBJ1-4; D possibly corresponds to TRBD1 (5 bases). The receptor was isolated from a human donor in a cohort sampled during active COVID-19. The CDR3, as DNA: TGTGCCAGTAGTATGGGACTTAAAAATGAAAAACTGTTTTTT. Residues: CASSMGLKNEKLFF.